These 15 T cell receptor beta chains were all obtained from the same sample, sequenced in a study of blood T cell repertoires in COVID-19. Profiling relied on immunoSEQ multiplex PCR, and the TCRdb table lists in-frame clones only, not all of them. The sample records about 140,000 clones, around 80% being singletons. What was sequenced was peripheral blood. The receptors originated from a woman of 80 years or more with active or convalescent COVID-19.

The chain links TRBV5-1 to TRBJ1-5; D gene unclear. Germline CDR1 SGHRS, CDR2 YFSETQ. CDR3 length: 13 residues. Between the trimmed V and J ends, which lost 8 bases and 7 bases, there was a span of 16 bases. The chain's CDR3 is CASRADLRQPQHF. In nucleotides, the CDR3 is TGCGCCAGTCGAGCAGACTTGAGGCAGCCCCAGCATTTT.

The CDR3 loop is CASSATGFTEAFF. In nucleotides, the CDR3 is TGTGCCAGCAGTGCCACAGGGTTCACTGAAGCTTTCTTT. The chain recombines TRBV2 with TRBJ1-1; possibly TRBD1 for D (6 bases). Trimming pared 4 bases from V and 4 bases from J, leaving 10 bases between. Germline V lookup: CDR1 SNHLY, CDR2 FYNNEI. This CDR3 is 13 amino acids long.

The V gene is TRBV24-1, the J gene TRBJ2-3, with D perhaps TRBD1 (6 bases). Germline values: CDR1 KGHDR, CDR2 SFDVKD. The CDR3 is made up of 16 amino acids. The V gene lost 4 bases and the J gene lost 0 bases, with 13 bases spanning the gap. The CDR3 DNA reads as TGTGCCACCAGTGACTTGGACAGTCCAAGCACAGATACGCAGTATTTT. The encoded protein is CATSDLDSPSTDTQYF.

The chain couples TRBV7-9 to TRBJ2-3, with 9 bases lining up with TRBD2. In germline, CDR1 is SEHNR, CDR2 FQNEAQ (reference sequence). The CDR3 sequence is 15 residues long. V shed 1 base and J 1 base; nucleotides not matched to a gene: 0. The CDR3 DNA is TGTGCCAGCAGCTTAGTAGCGGGGGGCACAGATACGCAGTATTTT. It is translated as CASSLVAGGTDTQYF.

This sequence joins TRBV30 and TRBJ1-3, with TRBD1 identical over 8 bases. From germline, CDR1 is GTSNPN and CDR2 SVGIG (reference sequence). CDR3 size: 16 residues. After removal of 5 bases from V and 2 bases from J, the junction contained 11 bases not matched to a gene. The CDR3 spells CAWVFAGGWTGNTIYF. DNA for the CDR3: TGTGCCTGGGTTTTTGCAGGGGGCTGGACTGGAAACACCATATATTTT.

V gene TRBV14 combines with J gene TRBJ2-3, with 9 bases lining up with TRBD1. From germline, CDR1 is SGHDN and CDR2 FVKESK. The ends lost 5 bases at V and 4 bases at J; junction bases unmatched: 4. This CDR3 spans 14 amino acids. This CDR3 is CASSGQGWADTQYF. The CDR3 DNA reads TGTGCCAGCAGCGGACAGGGGTGGGCAGATACGCAGTATTTT.

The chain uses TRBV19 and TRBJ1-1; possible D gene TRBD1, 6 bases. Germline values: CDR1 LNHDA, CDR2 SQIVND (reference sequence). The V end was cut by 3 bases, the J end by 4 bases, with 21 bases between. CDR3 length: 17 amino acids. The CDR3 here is CASSILKSPRGGTEAFF. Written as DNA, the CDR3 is TGTGCCAGTAGTATTCTGAAATCGCCCAGGGGTGGCACTGAAGCTTTCTTT.

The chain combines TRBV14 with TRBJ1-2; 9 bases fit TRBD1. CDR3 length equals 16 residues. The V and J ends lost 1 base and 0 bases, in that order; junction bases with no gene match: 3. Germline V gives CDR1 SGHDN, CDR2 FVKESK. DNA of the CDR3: TGTGCCAGCAGCCAAGGGAGGACAGGGGCTAACTATGGCTACACCTTC. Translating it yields CASSQGRTGANYGYTF.

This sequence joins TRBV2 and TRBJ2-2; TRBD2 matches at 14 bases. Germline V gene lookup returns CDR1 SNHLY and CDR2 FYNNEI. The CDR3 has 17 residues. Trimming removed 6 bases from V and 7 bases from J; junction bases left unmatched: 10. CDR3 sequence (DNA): TGTGCCAGCAGAAAAGGACTAGCGGGGGGCCTCGGCGGGGAGCTGTTTTTT. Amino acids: CASRKGLAGGLGGELFF.

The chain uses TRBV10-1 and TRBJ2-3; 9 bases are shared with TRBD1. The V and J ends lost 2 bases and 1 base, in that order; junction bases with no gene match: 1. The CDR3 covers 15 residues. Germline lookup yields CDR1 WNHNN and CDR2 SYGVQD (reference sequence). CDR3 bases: TGCGCCAGCAGTGAGCACAGGGGGCGCACAGATACGCAGTATTTT. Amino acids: CASSEHRGRTDTQYF.

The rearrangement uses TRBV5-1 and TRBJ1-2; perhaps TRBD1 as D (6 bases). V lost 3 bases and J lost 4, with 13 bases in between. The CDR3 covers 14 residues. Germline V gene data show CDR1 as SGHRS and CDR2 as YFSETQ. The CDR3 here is CASSSSGGGYGYTF. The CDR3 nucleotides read TGCGCCAGCAGCTCGTCTGGGGGCGGCTATGGCTACACCTTC.

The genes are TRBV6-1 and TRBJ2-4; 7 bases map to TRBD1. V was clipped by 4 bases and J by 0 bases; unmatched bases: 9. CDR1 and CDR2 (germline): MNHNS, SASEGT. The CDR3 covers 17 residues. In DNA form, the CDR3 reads TGTGCCAGCAGTGTGGTGGTGGGACAGCTAGCCAAAAACATTCAGTACTTC. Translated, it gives CASSVVVGQLAKNIQYF.

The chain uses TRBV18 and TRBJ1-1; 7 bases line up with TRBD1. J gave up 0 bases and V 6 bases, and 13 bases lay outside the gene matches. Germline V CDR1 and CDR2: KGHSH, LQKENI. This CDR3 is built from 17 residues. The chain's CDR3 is CASSPTRGGGMNTEAFF. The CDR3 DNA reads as TGTGCCAGCTCCCCAACGAGAGGGGGCGGGATGAACACTGAAGCTTTCTTT. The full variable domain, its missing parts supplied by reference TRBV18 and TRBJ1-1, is NAGVMQNPRHLVRRRGQEARLRCSPMKGHSHVYWYRQLPEEGLKFMVYLQKENIIDESGMPKERFSAEFPKEGPSILRIQQVVRGDSAAYFCASSPTRGGGMNTEAFFGQGTRLTVV.

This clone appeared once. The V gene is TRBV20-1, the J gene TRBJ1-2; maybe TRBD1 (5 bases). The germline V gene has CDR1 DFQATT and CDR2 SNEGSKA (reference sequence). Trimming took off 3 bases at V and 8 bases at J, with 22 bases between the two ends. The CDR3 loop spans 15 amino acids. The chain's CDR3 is CSASPLVMAGQGYTF. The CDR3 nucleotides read TGCAGTGCTAGTCCCCTAGTAATGGCAGGGCAAGGCTACACCTTC.

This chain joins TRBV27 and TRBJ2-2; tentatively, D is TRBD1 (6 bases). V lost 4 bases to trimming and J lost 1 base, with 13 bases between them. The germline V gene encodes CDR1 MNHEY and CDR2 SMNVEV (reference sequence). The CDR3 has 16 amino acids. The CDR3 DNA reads TGTGCCAGCAGTTCTACAGGGATTTGGAACACCGGGGAGCTGTTTTTT. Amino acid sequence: CASSSTGIWNTGELFF.